The entry below describes one TCR beta chain. What antigen it recognizes has not been identified. Base qualities were left out, and no much larger clone turns up one base away. For CDR1 and CDR2, the germline V gene lists SGHTA and FQGNSA. The germline ends are 10 bases apart after V is trimmed by 0 bases and J by 5 bases. The CDR3, cysteine through phenylalanine, is 15 amino acids long. The only DNA kept is the CDR3, 45 bases in frame from the first base. The library was made by the immunoSEQ multiplex PCR assay. In the paper's pipeline: Repertoires were summarized by richness and clonality, and significantly expanded and contracted clones were identified between pre- and post-therapy samples. TCRdb took this table from immuneACCESS and kept in-frame rearrangements with V and J called. Such tables lack part of the clones; where checked against another copy, unresolved V genes explain under half of the gap, and the rest is unexplained. The V and J calls and the clone size are those of that table, but D and trimming were determined from the DNA. In this sample the table shows roughly 8,700 clones, around 77% of which occur a single time. Of the sample, roughly 3.2% is held by the ten largest clones.

The entry originates in a study of neoadjuvant nivolumab and ipilimumab in lung cancer (dated by TCRdb to the early 2020s). The study in broad terms: Intravenous nivolumab was dosed at 3 mg/kg on days 1, 15 and 29, and in the combination arm ipilimumab 1 mg/kg was added on day 1 only. For each study arm, the primary endpoint of the trial was the rate of major pathologic response (MPR) in the intention-to-treat population. Of the approximately 44 patients with operable NSCLC treated in the trial, 23 were randomized to nivolumab monotherapy and around 20 to nivolumab plus ipilimumab. TCR repertoires were compared between pretherapy (baseline) peripheral blood and tumors resected at surgery after neoadjuvant immune checkpoint blockade. Matched pretherapy and resected tumor pairs were analyzed for seven patients: four treated with nivolumab and three with nivolumab plus ipilimumab. What the study reported, not specific to this receptor: A small number of samples underwent TCR sequencing. TCR richness in pretherapy blood showed a positive correlation with richness in tumors resected after neoadjuvant therapy (Spearman R of about 0.77). From pretherapy to surgery, increases in tumor T-cell richness and clonality were observed in three of three dual-therapy tumors but in only two of four nivolumab-treated tumors. No significant correlation was found between TCR clonality and pathologic tumor regression, and only one major-pathologic-response sample was available for the clonality analysis. TCR richness and clonality were greater in resected tumors than in tumor-adjacent uninvolved lung, and increases were seen in more dual-therapy-treated tumors.

The meaning of the sample's time point label: at surgical resection after neoadjuvant nivolumab +/- ipilimumab. The samples were obtained from NEOSTAR, a phase 2 randomized trial that tested neoadjuvant nivolumab or nivolumab plus ipilimumab, followed by surgery, in operable NSCLC. The V and J segments used are TRBV7-2 and TRBJ1-4; 5 matching bases give a weak D call of TRBD1. The receptor comes from an adult with non-small cell lung cancer. This material consisted of tumor tissue, taken after neoadjuvant nivolumab, alone or with ipilimumab, at or shortly before surgery. The DNA sequence is TGTGCCAGCAGCTTAGCCCCAGGGACCAATGAAAAACTGTTTTTT. It translates as CASSLAPGTNEKLFF.